These 14 T cell receptor beta chains share one sample of origin, sequenced in a study of T cells in narcolepsy. Method: immunoSEQ multiplex PCR; TCRdb's copy keeps in-frame clones and lacks some. Seen here are fewer than 40,000 clones, 70% to 85% observed once, and the top ten hold roughly 2%. The specimen sequenced was memory (CD45RA-) CD4+ T cells from blood. Every receptor here comes from a human donor in good health.

The CDR3 protein is CASSLEALRGKETQYF. CDR3 sequence (DNA): TGTGCCAGCAGCTTAGAGGCCTTACGAGGGAAAGAGACCCAGTACTTC. The J gene is TRBJ2-5, the V gene TRBV7-9, with D maybe TRBD2 (5 bases). There are 16 residues in the CDR3. The V gene's germline CDR1 is SEHNR and CDR2 FQNEAQ (reference sequence). The V end lost 1 base, the J end lost 3 bases, and 15 bases lay between the germline ends.

V is TRBV9 and J is TRBJ2-1; D is possibly TRBD2 (5 bases). CDR3 length: 13 amino acids. CDR1 is SGDLS and CDR2 is YYNGEE in the germline V gene. The V end was cut by 4 bases, the J end by 10 bases, with 15 bases between. The chain's CDR3 is CASSPPGSGEQFF. For the CDR3, the DNA is TGTGCCAGCAGCCCTCCGGGTTCGGGGGAGCAGTTCTTC.

This rearrangement joins TRBV5-1 to TRBJ1-2; TRBD1 might be the D (6 bases). The CDR3 covers 15 residues. CDR1 is SGHRS and CDR2 is YFSETQ in the germline V gene. V was shortened by 0 bases and J by 2 bases, with 11 bases between the two germline ends. The CDR3 sequence: CASSLDGTYNYGYTF. CDR3 in DNA: TGCGCCAGCAGCTTGGATGGGACATACAACTATGGCTACACCTTC.

This clone was observed a few times. This chain links TRBV10-3 with TRBJ1-1; the D gene is possibly TRBD1 (5 bases). CDR3 size: 15 residues. CDR1 and CDR2 (germline): ENHRY, SYGVKD. Trimming stripped 6 bases from V and 0 bases from J, with 14 bases between. Here the CDR3 DNA reads TGTGCCATCAGGGCGGGACTCTCCATGAACACTGAAGCTTTCTTT. Translation: CAIRAGLSMNTEAFF.

This clone was recorded once. The chain has TRBV19 and TRBJ2-7, with D possibly matching TRBD1 (5 bases). Germline V gene lookup returns CDR1 LNHDA and CDR2 SQIVND (reference sequence). V lost 5 bases, J lost 0 bases, and 11 bases lay in between. This CDR3 is 14 amino acids long. The CDR3 bases are TGTGCCAGTAGTGCGACAGCCGACTCCTACGAGCAGTACTTC. It is translated as CASSATADSYEQYF. Together with reference TRBV19 and TRBJ2-7, the CDR3 gives the full variable domain: DGGITQSPKYLFRKEGQNVTLSCEQNLNHDAMYWYRQDPGQGLRLIYYSQIVNDFQKGDIAEGYSVSREKKESFPLTVTSAQKNPTAFYLCASSATADSYEQYFGPGTRLTVT.

This chain links TRBV6-1 with TRBJ1-5; D is possibly TRBD1 (6 bases). Trimming left V 5 bases short and J 7 bases short, with 12 bases between. Germline loops: CDR1 MNHNS, CDR2 SASEGT. The CDR3 has 13 amino acids. The CDR3 region is CASSTQGRQPQHF. The CDR3 DNA follows: TGTGCCAGCAGTACACAGGGTCGACAGCCCCAGCATTTT.

This rearrangement joins TRBV6-1 to TRBJ1-2; D might be TRBD1 (5 bases). The CDR3 runs to 14 residues. Per germline, CDR1 MNHNS and CDR2 SASEGT. The germline V and J ends were trimmed by 2 bases and 4 bases, with 11 bases remaining between them. CDR3 sequence: CASSEWRGSYGYTF. The CDR3 DNA follows: TGTGCCAGCAGTGAATGGAGGGGTTCCTATGGCTACACCTTC.

The chain employs TRBV15 and TRBJ1-3, with TRBD1 as a possible D gene (6 bases). V shed 0 bases and J shed 0 bases, with 9 bases lying between them. The CDR3 is 16 amino acids. Germline V gene sequence: CDR1 LNHNV, CDR2 YYDKDF (reference sequence). In DNA, the CDR3 is TGTGCCACCAGCAGAGATTTGACAGGCTCTGGAAACACCATATATTTT. It specifies CATSRDLTGSGNTIYF.

The chain uses TRBV2 and TRBJ1-1; D perhaps matches TRBD1 (6 bases). The CDR3 length is 13 residues. V gave up 6 bases and J gave up 0 bases, with 8 bases separating them. From germline, CDR1 is SNHLY and CDR2 FYNNEI. CDR3 sequence reads: CASRTGMNTEAFF. CDR3 in DNA: TGTGCCAGCAGGACAGGAATGAACACTGAAGCTTTCTTT.

The chain links TRBV7-8 to TRBJ2-3, with TRBD1 as a possible D gene (5 bases). Germline lookup yields CDR1 SGHVS and CDR2 FQNEAQ. The CDR3 is 15 amino acids. Trimming left V 1 base short and J 3 bases short, with 11 bases between. The CDR3: CASSLDHQGTDTQYF. Here the CDR3 DNA reads TGTGCCAGCAGCTTAGATCACCAGGGTACAGATACGCAGTATTTT. The variable domain in full, completed from reference TRBV7-8 and TRBJ2-3, reads GAGVSQSPRYKVAKRGQDVALRCDPISGHVSLFWYQQALGQGPEFLTYFQNEAQLDKSGLPSDRFFAERPEGSVSTLKIQRTQQEDSAVYLCASSLDHQGTDTQYFGPGTRLTVL.

This clone came up once. The CDR3 DNA reads as TGTGCCAGCAGCTTTGCTAGCGCTAACACCGGGGAGCTGTTTTTT. This sequence encodes CASSFASANTGELFF. This chain joins TRBV5-5 and TRBJ2-2; tentatively, D is TRBD2 (6 bases). V was clipped by 2 bases and J by 2 bases, with 10 bases between them. This CDR3 is built from 15 residues. CDR1 and CDR2 (germline): SGHKS, YYEKEE (reference sequence).

This clone has a handful of counts. This chain joins TRBV6-5 and TRBJ2-2; 10 bases agree with TRBD2. Germline V gives CDR1 MNHEY, CDR2 SVGAGI. The CDR3 totals 15 residues. The junction had 2 bases not matched to a gene; V was cut back by 2 bases and J by 5 bases. The CDR3 sequence: CASSYQLAGTGELFF. The CDR3 DNA sequence: TGTGCCAGCAGTTACCAACTAGCGGGGACCGGGGAGCTGTTTTTT.

This chain uses TRBV6-5 with TRBJ2-3; 9 nucleotides agree with TRBD2. Per germline, CDR1 MNHEY and CDR2 SVGAGI. V lost 4 bases to trimming and J lost 2 bases; unmatched junction nucleotides: 7. This CDR3 is 16 amino acids long. CDR3 sequence (DNA): TGTGCCAGCAGTTCCCCTAGCGGGGAGAACACAGATACGCAGTATTTT. The encoded protein is CASSSPSGENTDTQYF.

This chain uses TRBV30 with TRBJ2-1; the D is unclear. Trimming shortened V by 3 bases and J by 1 base, and 13 bases separated the two germline ends. The CDR3 totals 15 residues. Germline V gene lookup returns CDR1 GTSNPN and CDR2 SVGIG (reference sequence). This CDR3 reads CAWRVGLGSYNEQFF. Here the CDR3 DNA reads TGTGCCTGGAGGGTAGGCCTGGGGTCCTACAATGAGCAGTTCTTC. Full variable domain (remainder filled in from reference TRBV30 and TRBJ2-1): SQTIHQWPATLVQPVGSPLSLECTVEGTSNPNLYWYRQAAGRGLQLLFYSVGIGQISSEVPQNLSASRPQDRQFILSSKKLLLSDSGFYLCAWRVGLGSYNEQFFGPGTRLTVL.